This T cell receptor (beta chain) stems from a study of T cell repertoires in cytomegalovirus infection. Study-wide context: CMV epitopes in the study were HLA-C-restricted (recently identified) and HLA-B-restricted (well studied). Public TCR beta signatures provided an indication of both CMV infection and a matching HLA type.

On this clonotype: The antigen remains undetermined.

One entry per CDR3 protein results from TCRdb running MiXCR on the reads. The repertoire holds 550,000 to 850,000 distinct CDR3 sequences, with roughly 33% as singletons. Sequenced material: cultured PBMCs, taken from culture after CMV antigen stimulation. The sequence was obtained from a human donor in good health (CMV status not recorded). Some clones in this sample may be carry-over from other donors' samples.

CDR3 sequence reads: CASSSAASDTIYF. CDR3 nucleotides: TGTGCCAGCAGCTCGGCAGCGTCGGACACCATATATTTT. This chain joins TRBV7-9 and TRBJ1-3, with D hard to call. The germline V gene encodes CDR1 SEHNR and CDR2 FQNEAQ (reference sequence). V was clipped by 4 bases and J by 8 bases, with 12 bases between them. CDR3 length: 13 residues.